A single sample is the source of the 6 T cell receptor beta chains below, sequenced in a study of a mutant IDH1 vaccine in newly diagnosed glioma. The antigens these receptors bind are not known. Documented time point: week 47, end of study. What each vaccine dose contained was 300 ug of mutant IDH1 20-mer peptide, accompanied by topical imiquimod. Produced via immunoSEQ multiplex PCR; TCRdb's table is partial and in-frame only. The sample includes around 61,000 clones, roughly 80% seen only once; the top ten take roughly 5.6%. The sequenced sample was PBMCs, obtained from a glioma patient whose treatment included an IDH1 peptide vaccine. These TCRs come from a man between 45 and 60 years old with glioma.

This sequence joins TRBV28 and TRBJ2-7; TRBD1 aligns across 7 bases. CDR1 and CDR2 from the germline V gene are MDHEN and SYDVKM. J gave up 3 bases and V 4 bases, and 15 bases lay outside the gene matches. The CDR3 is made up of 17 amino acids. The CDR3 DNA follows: TGTGCCAGCAGTTCTCAGACAGGGAAGGGCCAACTCTACGAGCAGTACTTC. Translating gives CASSSQTGKGQLYEQYF.

The CDR3 sequence is CATSRTDRGSPGANVLTF. The DNA for the CDR3 is TGTGCCACCAGCAGAACGGACAGGGGATCGCCTGGGGCCAACGTCCTGACTTTC. The genes are TRBV15 and TRBJ2-6; TRBD1 matches 9 bases. Germline-derived CDR1 and CDR2 are LNHNV and YYDKDF (reference sequence). The trim removed 2 bases at V and 2 bases at J, leaving 7 bases unmatched. This CDR3 contains 18 residues.

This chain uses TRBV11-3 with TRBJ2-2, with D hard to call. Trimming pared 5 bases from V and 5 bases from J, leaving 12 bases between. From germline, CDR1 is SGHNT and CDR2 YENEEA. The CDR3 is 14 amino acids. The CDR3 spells CASSPPDLTGELFF. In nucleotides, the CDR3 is TGTGCCAGCAGCCCTCCGGACCTTACCGGGGAGCTGTTTTTT.

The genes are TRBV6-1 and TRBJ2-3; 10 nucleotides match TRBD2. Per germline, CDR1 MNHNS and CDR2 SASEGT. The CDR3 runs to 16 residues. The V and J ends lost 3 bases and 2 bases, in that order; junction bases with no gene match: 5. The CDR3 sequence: CASSELAGASTDTQYF. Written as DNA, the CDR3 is TGTGCCAGCAGTGAGCTAGCGGGGGCCTCCACAGATACGCAGTATTTT.

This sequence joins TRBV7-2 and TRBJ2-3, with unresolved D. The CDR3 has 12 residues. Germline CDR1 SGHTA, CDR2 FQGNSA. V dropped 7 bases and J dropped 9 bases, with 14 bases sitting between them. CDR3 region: CASTSGDETQYF. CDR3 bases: TGTGCCAGCACCTCAGGAGACGAAACGCAGTATTTT.

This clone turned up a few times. CDR3 DNA sequence: TGTGCCAGTAGTATAGGAAATGAGCAGTTCTTC. Protein sequence: CASSIGNEQFF. The V and J genes are TRBV19 and TRBJ2-1; D is unclear. CDR3 length: 11 residues. Germline V CDR1 and CDR2: LNHDA, SQIVND (reference sequence). Trimming removed 1 base from V and 7 bases from J, with 2 bases in between.